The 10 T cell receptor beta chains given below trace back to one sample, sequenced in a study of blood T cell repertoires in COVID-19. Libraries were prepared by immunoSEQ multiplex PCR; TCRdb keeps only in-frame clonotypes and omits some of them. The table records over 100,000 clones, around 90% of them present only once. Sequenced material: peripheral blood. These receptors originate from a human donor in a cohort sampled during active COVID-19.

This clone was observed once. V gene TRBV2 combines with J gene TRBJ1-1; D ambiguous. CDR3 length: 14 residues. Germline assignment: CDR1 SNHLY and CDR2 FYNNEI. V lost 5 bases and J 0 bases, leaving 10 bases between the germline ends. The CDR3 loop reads CASSSSTLNTEAFF. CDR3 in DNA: TGTGCCAGCAGTTCCTCGACACTGAACACTGAAGCTTTCTTT. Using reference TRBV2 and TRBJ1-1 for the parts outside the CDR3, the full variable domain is EPEVTQTPSHQVTQMGQEVILRCVPISNHLYFYWYRQILGQKVEFLVSFYNNEISEKSEIFDDQFSVERPDGSNFTLKIRSTKLEDSAMYFCASSSSTLNTEAFFGQGTRLTVV.

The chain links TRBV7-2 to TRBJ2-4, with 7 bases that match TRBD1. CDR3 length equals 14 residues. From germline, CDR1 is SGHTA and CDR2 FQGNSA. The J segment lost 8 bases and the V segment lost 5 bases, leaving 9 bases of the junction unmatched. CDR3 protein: CASSPRQGGYIQYF. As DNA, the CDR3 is TGTGCCAGCAGCCCCCGACAGGGTGGTTACATTCAGTACTTC.

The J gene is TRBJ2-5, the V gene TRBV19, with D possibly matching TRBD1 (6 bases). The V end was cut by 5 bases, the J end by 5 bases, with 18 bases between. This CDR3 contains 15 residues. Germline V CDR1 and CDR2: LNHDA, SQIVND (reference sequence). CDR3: CASSLRGFQGETQYF. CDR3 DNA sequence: TGTGCCAGTAGTCTCAGGGGATTTCAAGGGGAGACCCAGTACTTC.

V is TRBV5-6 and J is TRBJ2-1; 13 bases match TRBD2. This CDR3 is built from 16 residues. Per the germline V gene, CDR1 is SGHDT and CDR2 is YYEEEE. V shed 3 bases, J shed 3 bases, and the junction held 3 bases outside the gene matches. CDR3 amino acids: CASSSWTSGSYNEQFF. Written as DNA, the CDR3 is TGTGCCAGCAGCTCTTGGACTAGCGGGAGCTACAATGAGCAGTTCTTC.

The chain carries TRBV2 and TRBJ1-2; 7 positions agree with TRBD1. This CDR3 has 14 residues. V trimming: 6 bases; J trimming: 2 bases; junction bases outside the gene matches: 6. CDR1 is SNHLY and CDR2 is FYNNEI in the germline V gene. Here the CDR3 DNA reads TGTGCCAGCAGGGGAGCGACAGGGAACTATGGCTACACCTTC. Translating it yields CASRGATGNYGYTF.

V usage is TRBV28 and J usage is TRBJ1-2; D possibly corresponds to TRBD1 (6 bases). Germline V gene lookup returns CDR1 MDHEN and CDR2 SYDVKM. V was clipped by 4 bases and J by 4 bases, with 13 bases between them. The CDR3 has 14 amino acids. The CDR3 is CASSWEDRFYGYTF. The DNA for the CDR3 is TGTGCCAGCAGTTGGGAAGACAGGTTCTATGGCTACACCTTC.

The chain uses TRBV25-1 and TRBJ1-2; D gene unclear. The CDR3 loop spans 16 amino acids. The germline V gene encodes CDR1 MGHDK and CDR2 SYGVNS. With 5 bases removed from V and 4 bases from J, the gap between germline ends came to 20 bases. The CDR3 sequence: CASSPPRGTAGYGYTF. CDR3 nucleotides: TGTGCCAGCAGTCCCCCTCGCGGCACCGCGGGCTATGGCTACACCTTC.

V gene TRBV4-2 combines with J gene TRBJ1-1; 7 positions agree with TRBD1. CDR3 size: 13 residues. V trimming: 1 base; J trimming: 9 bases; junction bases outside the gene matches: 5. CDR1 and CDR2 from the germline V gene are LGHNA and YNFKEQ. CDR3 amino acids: CASSQVAGGKAFF. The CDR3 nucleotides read TGTGCCAGCAGCCAAGTAGCAGGGGGTAAAGCTTTCTTT.

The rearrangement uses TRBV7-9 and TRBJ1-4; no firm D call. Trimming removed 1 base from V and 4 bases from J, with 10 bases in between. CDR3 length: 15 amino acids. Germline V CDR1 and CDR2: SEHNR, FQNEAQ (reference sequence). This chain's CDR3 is CASSLGAGVNEKLFF. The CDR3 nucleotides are TGTGCCAGCAGCTTAGGCGCGGGAGTTAATGAAAAACTGTTTTTT.

DNA for the CDR3: TGTGCCAGCAGCAAAGCGACCGCAGGGAATCAGTCCTACAATGAGCAGTTCTTC. This gives the protein CASSKATAGNQSYNEQFF. The rearrangement joins TRBV21-1 to TRBJ2-1; no DNA check was done on the table's D call, TRBD1. TRBV21-1 is recorded as a pseudogene. This CDR3 has 18 amino acids.